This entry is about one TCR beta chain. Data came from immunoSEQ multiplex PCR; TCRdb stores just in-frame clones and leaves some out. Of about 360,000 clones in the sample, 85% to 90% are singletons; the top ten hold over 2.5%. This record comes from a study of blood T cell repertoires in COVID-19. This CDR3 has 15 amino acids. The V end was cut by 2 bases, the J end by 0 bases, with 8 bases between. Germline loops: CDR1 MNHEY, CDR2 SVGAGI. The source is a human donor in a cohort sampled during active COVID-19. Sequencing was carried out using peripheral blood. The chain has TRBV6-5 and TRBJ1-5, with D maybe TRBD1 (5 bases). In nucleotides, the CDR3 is TGTGCCAGCAGTTACGGGGGGGTTAGCAATCAGCCCCAGCATTTT. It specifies CASSYGGVSNQPQHF.